What follows are 19 T cell receptor beta chains derived from one specimen sequenced in a study of blood T cell repertoires in COVID-19. The method was immunoSEQ multiplex PCR; TCRdb's version includes in-frame clones alone and lacks a portion of them. The sample shows approximately 140,000 clones, roughly 80% of them seen only once. The source material was peripheral blood. Receptors originate from a man aged 45-65 years with acute or convalescent COVID-19.

The V gene is TRBV5-4, the J gene TRBJ2-3; 12 bases agree with TRBD2. Looked up from germline, CDR1 is SGHNT and CDR2 is YYREEE (reference sequence). J gave up 1 base and V 3 bases, and 6 bases lay outside the gene matches. The length of the CDR3 is 17 residues. The CDR3 nucleotides are TGTGCCAGCAGCTCGAGACTAGCGGGGGCCCGCACAGATACGCAGTATTTT. This translates into CASSSRLAGARTDTQYF.

J is TRBJ2-2 and V is TRBV27, with D perhaps TRBD2 (6 bases). Germline V lookup: CDR1 MNHEY, CDR2 SMNVEV (reference sequence). The CDR3 is 14 amino acids. Trimming stripped 3 bases from V and 7 bases from J, with 12 bases between. The CDR3 DNA is TGTGCCAGCAGTTTCTCCGGGGGTGTCGGGGAGCTGTTTTTT. This encodes CASSFSGGVGELFF.

This clone was counted a few times. The chain recombines TRBV18 with TRBJ1-2; 9 bases map to TRBD1. The J segment lost 14 bases and the V segment lost 4 bases, leaving 11 bases of the junction unmatched. The CDR3 has 13 amino acids. From germline, CDR1 is KGHSH and CDR2 LQKENI. The CDR3 sequence is CASSRRTGAQGTF. The CDR3 coding sequence is TGTGCCAGCTCACGACGGACAGGGGCCCAGGGGACCTTC.

The V gene is TRBV13, the J gene TRBJ2-1, with 7 bases identical to TRBD1. The CDR3 sequence is 15 residues long. CDR1 and CDR2 (germline): PRHDT, FYEKMQ (reference sequence). With 4 bases clipped from V and 3 bases from J, the junction kept 6 bases outside the gene matches. CDR3 bases: TGTGCCAGCAGCTCCCCCGGGACAGTCTACAATGAGCAGTTCTTC. Amino acids: CASSSPGTVYNEQFF.

CDR3 loop: CASSQVRLAGEPDTQYF. The DNA for the CDR3 is TGTGCCAGCAGCCAAGTTAGGCTAGCGGGGGAGCCAGATACGCAGTATTTT. This chain uses TRBV3-1 (or the pseudogene TRBV3-2) with TRBJ2-3, with 10 bases aligning to TRBD2. V was clipped by 1 base and J by 4 bases; unmatched bases: 8. This CDR3 is built from 17 residues. CDR1 and CDR2 from the germline V gene are LGHDT and YNNKEL (reference sequence).

The chain uses TRBV5-1 and TRBJ2-2, with 8 bases aligning to TRBD1. Germline V gives CDR1 SGHRS, CDR2 YFSETQ. The CDR3 has 17 residues. J lost 4 bases, V lost 1 base, and 9 bases had no gene match. The CDR3 nucleotides read TGCGCCAGCAGCTTGTACGAGCAGGGGGCCGGCACCGGGGAGCTGTTTTTT. This translates into CASSLYEQGAGTGELFF.

The chain is built from TRBV11-2 and TRBJ2-7; 10 nucleotides line up with TRBD2. Germline V gene lookup returns CDR1 SGHAT and CDR2 FQNNGV. The V and J ends lost 7 bases and 2 bases, in that order; junction bases with no gene match: 17. The CDR3 runs to 18 residues. This CDR3 reads CASTRYKAASGGTYEQYF. The CDR3 DNA reads as TGTGCCAGCACCCGTTACAAGGCGGCTAGCGGGGGTACCTACGAGCAGTACTTC.

The rearrangement links TRBV9 to TRBJ1-1; no reliable D call. There are 14 residues in the CDR3. V was shortened by 0 bases and J by 3 bases, with 9 bases between the two germline ends. CDR1 is SGDLS and CDR2 is YYNGEE in the germline V gene. The DNA of the CDR3 is TGTGCCAGCAGCGTAGGGCCCGGGGACACTGAAGCTTTCTTT. Amino acid sequence: CASSVGPGDTEAFF.

V and J are TRBV27 and TRBJ2-3; 12 bases fit TRBD2. This CDR3 is built from 16 residues. With V trimmed by 5 bases and J by 2 bases, 5 bases remained unmatched. Germline CDR1 reads MNHEY; CDR2 reads SMNVEV (reference sequence). The CDR3 here is CASSKLAGGYTDTQYF. The CDR3 nucleotides are TGTGCCAGCAGTAAACTAGCGGGGGGTTACACAGATACGCAGTATTTT.

The chain links TRBV7-9 to TRBJ2-3; 15 bases agree with TRBD2. Trimming removed 5 bases from V and 1 base from J; junction bases left unmatched: 7. CDR1 SEHNR and CDR2 FQNEAQ come from the germline V gene (reference sequence). The CDR3 runs to 18 residues. CDR3 bases: TGTGCCAGCAGCCCAGGACTAGCGGGGGGGCCGGGCACAGATACGCAGTATTTT. Protein: CASSPGLAGGPGTDTQYF.

The chain carries TRBV4-1 and TRBJ1-6, with a tentative D call TRBD1 (5 bases). The CDR3 contains 13 residues. V lost 9 bases and J 10 bases, leaving 16 bases between the germline ends. Germline CDR1 and CDR2: MGHRA and YSYEKL. The CDR3 bases are TGCGCCAGTGAGGACTCGGGGGGATCACCCCTCCACTTT. Protein product: CASEDSGGSPLHF.

The chain joins TRBV6-5 to TRBJ2-3; unclear D gene. The germline gives CDR1 MNHEY, CDR2 SVGAGI. Trimming removed 0 bases from V and 8 bases from J, with 12 bases in between. The CDR3 covers 14 residues. CDR3 sequence reads: CASSYSSLWSTQYF. In DNA form, the CDR3 reads TGTGCCAGCAGTTACTCATCTCTCTGGAGTACGCAGTATTTT.

The rearrangement uses TRBV9 and TRBJ2-5; 7 nucleotides match TRBD1. The germline V gene has CDR1 SGDLS and CDR2 YYNGEE. The CDR3 has 14 residues. V lost 3 bases, J lost 1 base, and 3 bases stayed unmatched. CDR3 amino acids: CASSEGQSQETQYF. The CDR3 DNA reads TGTGCCAGCAGCGAGGGACAGAGCCAAGAGACCCAGTACTTC.

This clone has just one count. V is TRBV15 and J is TRBJ2-3; TRBD2 aligns across 8 bases. The CDR3 has 16 amino acids. CDR1 and CDR2 from the germline V gene are LNHNV and YYDKDF (reference sequence). Losses at the gene ends were 1 base for V and 5 bases for J; bases not matched to a gene: 8. The CDR3 sequence: CATSRGNGGAKDTQYF. CDR3 DNA sequence: TGTGCCACCAGCAGAGGAAACGGGGGGGCAAAAGATACGCAGTATTTT.

This chain connects TRBV19 to TRBJ1-2; 8 positions match TRBD1. Unmatched junction bases numbered 11, after V lost 1 base and J lost 4 bases. Germline V gene sequence: CDR1 LNHDA, CDR2 SQIVND (reference sequence). CDR3 length: 17 amino acids. For the CDR3, the DNA is TGTGCCAGTAGTATAGGCGGACAGGGATCCCCCCGCTATGGCTACACCTTC. Amino acids: CASSIGGQGSPRYGYTF.

The chain carries TRBV29-1 and TRBJ1-2; the match to TRBD1 covers 7 bases. V shed 7 bases, J shed 3 bases, and the junction held 2 bases outside the gene matches. Germline values: CDR1 SQVTM, CDR2 ANQGSEA. CDR3 size: 11 residues. CDR3 amino acids: CSAGTDYGYTF. The CDR3 DNA is TGCAGCGCCGGGACAGACTATGGCTACACCTTC.

This clone occurred many times. V usage is TRBV5-6 and J usage is TRBJ1-2; D might be TRBD1 (5 bases). This CDR3 region has 14 residues. The V end was cut by 4 bases, the J end by 2 bases, with 12 bases between. Germline-derived CDR1 and CDR2 are SGHDT and YYEEEE. The CDR3 region has the DNA TGTGCCAGCAGCCCGGACGGGGGAAACTATGGCTACACCTTC. This translates into CASSPDGGNYGYTF.

The V and J genes are TRBV10-2 and TRBJ1-2; weak D call: TRBD1 (6 bases). The CDR3 contains 14 residues. Germline loops: CDR1 WSHSY, CDR2 SAAADI. Trimming pared 8 bases from V and 6 bases from J, leaving 19 bases between. The CDR3 here is CASCPAGESNGYTF. CDR3 DNA: TGCGCCAGCTGCCCGGCAGGGGAAAGTAATGGCTACACCTTC.

This rearrangement joins TRBV25-1 to TRBJ2-1; 10 nucleotides align to TRBD2. The length of the CDR3 is 14 residues. Germline-derived CDR1 and CDR2 are MGHDK and SYGVNS. J was trimmed by 13 bases and V by 3 bases; bases with no gene match: 9. This chain's CDR3 is CASSDWLAGDRQFF. CDR3 in DNA: TGTGCCAGCAGTGACTGGCTAGCGGGGGACAGACAGTTCTTC.